This TCR beta chain was profiled in a study of T cells in Graves' hyperthyroidism and ophthalmopathy. Amplification of TCR beta CDR3 regions was performed using RNA transcripts as template. Using the HTBI primer set, a first-round RT-PCR was run on the TCR CDR3. TCRdb re-called the multiplex PCR reads with MiXCR, one entry per CDR3 protein. The sample lists under 350,000 distinct CDR3 sequences, about 21% occurring once. The sample holds a few counts of this clonotype. The antigen remains unidentified. The CDR3 consists of 16 residues. Trimming cost V 5 bases and J 1 base, with 15 bases left between them. Study outcomes and limitations: Most thyroid clonotypes expanded above 0.001 appeared in blood too.

Exclusion followed for patients with uncontrolled infection, other autoimmune disease, pregnancy or lactation. The chain has TRBV12-3 or TRBV12-4 and TRBJ1-5; tentative D call: TRBD1 (5 bases). The sequence derives from a woman between 50 and 59 years old with Graves' hyperthyroidism. Sequenced material: blood. The CDR3 spells CASSLPTRGSNQPQHF. The CDR3 DNA reads TGTGCCAGCAGTCTACCGACGAGGGGAAGCAATCAGCCCCAGCATTTT.